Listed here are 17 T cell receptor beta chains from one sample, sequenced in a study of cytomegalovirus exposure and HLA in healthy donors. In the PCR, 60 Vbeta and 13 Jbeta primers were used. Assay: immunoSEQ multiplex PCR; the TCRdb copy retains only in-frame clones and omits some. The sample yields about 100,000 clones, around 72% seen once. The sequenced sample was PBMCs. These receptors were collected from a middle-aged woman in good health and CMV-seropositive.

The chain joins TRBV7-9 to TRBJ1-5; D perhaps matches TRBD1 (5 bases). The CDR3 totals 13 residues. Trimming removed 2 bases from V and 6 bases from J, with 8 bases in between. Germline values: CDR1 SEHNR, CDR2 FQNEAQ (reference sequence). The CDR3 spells CASSLHGAQPQHF. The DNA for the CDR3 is TGTGCCAGCAGCTTACATGGGGCTCAGCCCCAGCATTTT.

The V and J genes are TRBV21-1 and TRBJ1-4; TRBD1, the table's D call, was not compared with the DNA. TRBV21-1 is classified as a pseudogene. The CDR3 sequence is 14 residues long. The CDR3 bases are TGTGCCAGCAACAGGGGAAGGAAAAATGAAAAACTGTTTTTT. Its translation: CASNRGRKNEKLFF.

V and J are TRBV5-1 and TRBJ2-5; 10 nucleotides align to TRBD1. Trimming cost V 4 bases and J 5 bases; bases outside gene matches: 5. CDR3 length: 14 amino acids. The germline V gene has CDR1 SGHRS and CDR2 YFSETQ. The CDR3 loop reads CASSLGTGVETQYF. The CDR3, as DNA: TGCGCCAGCAGCCTGGGGACAGGGGTCGAGACCCAGTACTTC.

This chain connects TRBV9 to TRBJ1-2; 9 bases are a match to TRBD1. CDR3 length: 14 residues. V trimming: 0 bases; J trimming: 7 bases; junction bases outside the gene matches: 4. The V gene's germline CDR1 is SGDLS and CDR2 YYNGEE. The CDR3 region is CASSVGQGVGGYTF. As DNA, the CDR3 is TGTGCCAGCAGCGTAGGACAGGGGGTAGGTGGCTACACCTTC.

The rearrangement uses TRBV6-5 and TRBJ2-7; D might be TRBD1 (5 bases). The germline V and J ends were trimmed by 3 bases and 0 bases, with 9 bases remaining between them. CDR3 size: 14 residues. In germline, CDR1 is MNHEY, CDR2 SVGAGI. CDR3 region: CASSYRQNSYEQYF. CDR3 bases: TGTGCCAGCAGTTATCGACAGAACTCCTACGAGCAGTACTTC.

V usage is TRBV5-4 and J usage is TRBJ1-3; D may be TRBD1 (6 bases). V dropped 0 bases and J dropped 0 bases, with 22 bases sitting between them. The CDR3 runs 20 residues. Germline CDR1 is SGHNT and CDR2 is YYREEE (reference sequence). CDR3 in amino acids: CASSLGIRAETGGSGNTIYF. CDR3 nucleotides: TGTGCCAGCAGCTTGGGAATTAGGGCCGAGACAGGCGGCTCTGGAAACACCATATATTTT.

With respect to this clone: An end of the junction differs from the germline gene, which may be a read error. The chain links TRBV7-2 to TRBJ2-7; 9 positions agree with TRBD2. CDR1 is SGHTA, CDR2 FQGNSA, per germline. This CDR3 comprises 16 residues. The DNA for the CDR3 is TGTGCCAGCAGCCAGAATTTAGCGGGGGCCTCCCACGAGCAGTACTTC. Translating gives CASSQNLAGASHEQYF. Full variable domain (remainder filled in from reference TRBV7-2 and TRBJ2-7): GAGVSQSPSNKVTEKGKDVELRCDPISGHTALYWYRQSLGQGLEFLIYFQGNSAPDKSGLPSDRFSAERTGGSVSTLTIQRTQQEDSAVYLCASSQNLAGASHEQYFGPGTRLTVT.

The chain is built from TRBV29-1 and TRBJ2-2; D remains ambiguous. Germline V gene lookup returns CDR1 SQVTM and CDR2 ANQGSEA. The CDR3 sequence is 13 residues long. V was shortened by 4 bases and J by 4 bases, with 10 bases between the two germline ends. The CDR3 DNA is TGCAGCGTTGGCTCCAGGCCCACCGGGGAGCTGTTTTTT. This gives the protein CSVGSRPTGELFF.

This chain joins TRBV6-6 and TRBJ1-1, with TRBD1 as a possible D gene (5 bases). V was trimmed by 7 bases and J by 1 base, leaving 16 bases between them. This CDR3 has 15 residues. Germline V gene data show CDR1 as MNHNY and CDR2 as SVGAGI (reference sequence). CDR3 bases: TGTGCCAGCACCATTTTGGGGCAGTCGAACACTGAAGCTTTCTTT. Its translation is CASTILGQSNTEAFF.

The CDR3 region is CASSYRTSGGEQFF. The CDR3 bases are TGTGCCAGCAGTTACAGGACTAGCGGGGGGGAGCAGTTCTTC. The genes are TRBV6-6 and TRBJ2-1, with TRBD2 identical over 14 bases. The J segment lost 10 bases and the V segment lost 2 bases, leaving 1 base of the junction unmatched. This CDR3 region has 14 residues. Looked up from germline, CDR1 is MNHNY and CDR2 is SVGAGI (reference sequence).

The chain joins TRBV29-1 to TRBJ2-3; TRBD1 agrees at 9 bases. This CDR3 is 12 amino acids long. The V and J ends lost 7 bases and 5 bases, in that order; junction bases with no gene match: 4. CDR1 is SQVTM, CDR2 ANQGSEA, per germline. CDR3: CSAKTGGDTQYF. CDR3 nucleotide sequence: TGCAGCGCCAAGACAGGGGGAGATACGCAGTATTTT.

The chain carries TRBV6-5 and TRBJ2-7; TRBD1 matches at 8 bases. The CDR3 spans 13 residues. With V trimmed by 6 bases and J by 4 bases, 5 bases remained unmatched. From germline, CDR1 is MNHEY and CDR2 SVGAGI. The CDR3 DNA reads TGTGCCAGCAGCCGGACAGGGAATTACGAGCAGTACTTC. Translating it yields CASSRTGNYEQYF.

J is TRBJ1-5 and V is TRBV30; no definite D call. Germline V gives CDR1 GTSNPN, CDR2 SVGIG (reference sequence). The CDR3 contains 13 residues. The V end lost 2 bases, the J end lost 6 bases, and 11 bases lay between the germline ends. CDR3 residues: CAWSTLSSQPQHF. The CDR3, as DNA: TGTGCCTGGAGTACCCTTAGTTCTCAGCCCCAGCATTTT.

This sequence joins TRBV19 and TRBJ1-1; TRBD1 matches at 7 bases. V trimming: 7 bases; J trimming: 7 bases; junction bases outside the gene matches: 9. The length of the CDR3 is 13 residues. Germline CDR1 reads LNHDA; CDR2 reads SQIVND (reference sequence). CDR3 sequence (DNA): TGTGCCAGTAAAGTGGCACAGGGGCGTGAAGCTTTCTTT. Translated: CASKVAQGREAFF.

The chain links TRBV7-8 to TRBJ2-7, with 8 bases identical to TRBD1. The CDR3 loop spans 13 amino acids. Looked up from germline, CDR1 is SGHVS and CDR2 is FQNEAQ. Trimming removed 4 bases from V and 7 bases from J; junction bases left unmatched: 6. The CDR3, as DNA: TGTGCCAGCAGCTCGTCCCGGGACAGGGAGCAGTACTTC. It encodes CASSSSRDREQYF.

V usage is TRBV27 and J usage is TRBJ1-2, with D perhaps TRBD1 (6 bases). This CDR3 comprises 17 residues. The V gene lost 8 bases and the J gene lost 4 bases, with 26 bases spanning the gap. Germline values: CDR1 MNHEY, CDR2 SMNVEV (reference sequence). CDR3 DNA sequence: TGTGCCAGCTTACAAAACCCTCCGGGGGGCGCAGGCTATGGCTACACCTTC. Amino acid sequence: CASLQNPPGGAGYGYTF.

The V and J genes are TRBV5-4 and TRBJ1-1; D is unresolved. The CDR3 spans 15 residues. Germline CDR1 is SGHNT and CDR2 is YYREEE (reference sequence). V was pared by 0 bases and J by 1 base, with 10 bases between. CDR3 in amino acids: CASSLVPSWNTEAFF. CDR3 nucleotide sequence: TGTGCCAGCAGCTTGGTTCCCAGTTGGAACACTGAAGCTTTCTTT.